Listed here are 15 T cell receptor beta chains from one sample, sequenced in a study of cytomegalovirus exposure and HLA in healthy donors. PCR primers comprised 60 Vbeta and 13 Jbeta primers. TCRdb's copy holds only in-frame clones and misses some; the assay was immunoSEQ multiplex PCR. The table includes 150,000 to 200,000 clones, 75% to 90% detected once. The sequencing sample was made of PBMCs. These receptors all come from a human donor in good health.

The CDR3 DNA reads as TGTGCCAGCAGCTTAGTAACAGGTTCCTACGAGCAGTACTTC. Translation: CASSLVTGSYEQYF. The chain carries TRBV7-2 and TRBJ2-7; D is possibly TRBD1 (5 bases). CDR3 length: 14 amino acids. Trimming left V 1 base short and J 1 base short, with 8 bases between. Germline values: CDR1 SGHTA, CDR2 FQGNSA. Complete variable domain (other parts from reference TRBV7-2 and TRBJ2-7): GAGVSQSPSNKVTEKGKDVELRCDPISGHTALYWYRQSLGQGLEFLIYFQGNSAPDKSGLPSDRFSAERTGGSVSTLTIQRTQQEDSAVYLCASSLVTGSYEQYFGPGTRLTVT.

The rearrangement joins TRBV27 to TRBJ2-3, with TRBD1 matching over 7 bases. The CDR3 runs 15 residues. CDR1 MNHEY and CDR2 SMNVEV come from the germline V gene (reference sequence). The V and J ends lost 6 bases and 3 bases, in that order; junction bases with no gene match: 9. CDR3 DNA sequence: TGTGCCAGCAGCAAGACAGGGCTAGGGACAGATACGCAGTATTTT. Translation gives CASSKTGLGTDTQYF.

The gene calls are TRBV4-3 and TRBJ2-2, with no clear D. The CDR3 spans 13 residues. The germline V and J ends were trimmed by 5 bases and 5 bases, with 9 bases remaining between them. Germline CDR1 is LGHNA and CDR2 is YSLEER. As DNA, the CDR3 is TGCGCCAGCAGCGTCGGTAAGACCGGGGAGCTGTTTTTT. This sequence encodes CASSVGKTGELFF.

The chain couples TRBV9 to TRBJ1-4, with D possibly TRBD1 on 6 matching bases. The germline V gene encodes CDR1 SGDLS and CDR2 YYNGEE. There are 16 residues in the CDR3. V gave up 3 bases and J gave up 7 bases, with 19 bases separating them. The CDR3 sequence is CASSGSARGTSEKLFF. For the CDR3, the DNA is TGTGCCAGCAGCGGAAGCGCCAGGGGAACCAGTGAAAAACTGTTTTTT.

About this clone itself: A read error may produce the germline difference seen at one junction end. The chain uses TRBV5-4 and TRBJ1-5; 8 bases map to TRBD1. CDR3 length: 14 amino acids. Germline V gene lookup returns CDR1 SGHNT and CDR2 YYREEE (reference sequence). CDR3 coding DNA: TGCGCCAGCAGCCAAGCGACAGGGGATCAGCCCCAGCATTTT. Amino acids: CASSQATGDQPQHF.

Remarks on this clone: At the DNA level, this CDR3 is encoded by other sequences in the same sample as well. In DNA, the CDR3 is TGTGCCAGCAGTTATAGAGGGCGGGCCGGGGAGCTGTTTTTT. Its translation: CASSYRGRAGELFF. The genes are TRBV6-6 and TRBJ2-2, with a weak D call TRBD2 (5 bases). Germline V gene data show CDR1 as MNHNY and CDR2 as SVGAGI (reference sequence). This CDR3 is built from 14 residues. V was clipped by 3 bases and J by 6 bases, with 11 bases between them.

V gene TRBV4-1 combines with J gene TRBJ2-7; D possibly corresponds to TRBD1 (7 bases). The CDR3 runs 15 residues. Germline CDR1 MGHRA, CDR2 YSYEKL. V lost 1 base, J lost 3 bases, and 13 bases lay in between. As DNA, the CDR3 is TGCGCCAGCAGCCAAGTTCAGGGGGGCGACTACGAGCAGTACTTC. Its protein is CASSQVQGGDYEQYF.

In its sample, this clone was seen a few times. CDR3 in amino acids: CASSSVGGLGGYTF. In DNA form, the CDR3 reads TGTGCCAGCAGCTCGGTGGGGGGACTAGGTGGCTACACCTTC. This rearrangement joins TRBV7-3 to TRBJ1-2; a weak D match, TRBD1 (5 bases). In germline, CDR1 is SGHTA, CDR2 FQGTGA. Trimming cost V 4 bases and J 7 bases, with 16 bases left between them. This CDR3 comprises 14 residues.

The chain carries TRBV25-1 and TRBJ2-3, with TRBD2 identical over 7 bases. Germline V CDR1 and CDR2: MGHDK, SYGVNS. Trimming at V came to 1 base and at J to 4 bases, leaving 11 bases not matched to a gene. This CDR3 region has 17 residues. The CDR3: CASSELFIGLDADTQYF. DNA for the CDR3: TGTGCCAGCAGTGAATTGTTTATAGGACTAGACGCAGATACGCAGTATTTT.

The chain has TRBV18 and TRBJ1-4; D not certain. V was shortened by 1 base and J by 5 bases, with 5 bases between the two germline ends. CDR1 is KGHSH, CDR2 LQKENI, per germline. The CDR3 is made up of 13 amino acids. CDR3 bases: TGTGCCAGCTCACCACGGCAGAATGAAAAACTGTTTTTT. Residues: CASSPRQNEKLFF. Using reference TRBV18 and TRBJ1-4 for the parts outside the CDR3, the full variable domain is NAGVMQNPRHLVRRRGQEARLRCSPMKGHSHVYWYRQLPEEGLKFMVYLQKENIIDESGMPKERFSAEFPKEGPSILRIQQVVRGDSAAYFCASSPRQNEKLFFGSGTQLSVL.

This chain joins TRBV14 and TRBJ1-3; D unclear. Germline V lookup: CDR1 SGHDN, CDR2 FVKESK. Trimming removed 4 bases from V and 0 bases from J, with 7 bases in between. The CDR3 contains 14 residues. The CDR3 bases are TGTGCCAGCAGCCTTTCCAGCTCTGGAAACACCATATATTTT. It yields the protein CASSLSSSGNTIYF.

CDR3 sequence reads: CASSYSSYDRQGYTF. DNA of the CDR3: TGTGCCAGCAGTTACTCCTCATATGACAGACAGGGCTACACCTTC. This chain joins TRBV6-5 and TRBJ1-2; D is possibly TRBD1 (5 bases). Germline values: CDR1 MNHEY, CDR2 SVGAGI. This CDR3 is built from 15 residues. The V end was cut by 0 bases, the J end by 8 bases, with 16 bases between.

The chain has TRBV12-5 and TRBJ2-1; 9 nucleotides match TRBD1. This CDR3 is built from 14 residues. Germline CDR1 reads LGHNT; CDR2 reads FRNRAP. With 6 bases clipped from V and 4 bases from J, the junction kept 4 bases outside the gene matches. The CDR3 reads CASGPGQGYNEQFF. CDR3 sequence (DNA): TGTGCTAGTGGCCCCGGACAGGGGTACAATGAGCAGTTCTTC.

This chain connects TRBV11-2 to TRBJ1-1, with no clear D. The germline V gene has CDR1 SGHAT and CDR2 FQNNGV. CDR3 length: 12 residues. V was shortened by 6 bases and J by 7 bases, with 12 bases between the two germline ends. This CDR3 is CASSQQSSEAFF. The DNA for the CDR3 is TGTGCCAGCAGTCAACAGTCAAGTGAAGCTTTCTTT.

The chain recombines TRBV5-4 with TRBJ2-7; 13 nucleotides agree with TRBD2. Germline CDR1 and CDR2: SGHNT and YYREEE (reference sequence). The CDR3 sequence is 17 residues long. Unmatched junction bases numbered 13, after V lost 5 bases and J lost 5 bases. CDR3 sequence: CASSFTSGGGFRDEQYF. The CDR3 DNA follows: TGTGCCAGCAGTTTTACTAGCGGGGGGGGATTCCGTGACGAGCAGTACTTC.